This TCR beta chain derives from a study of cytomegalovirus exposure and HLA in healthy donors. On the study more broadly: A preliminary data release comprised around 90 million unique TCRs obtained from HLA-typed donors.

The CDR3 extends over 13 amino acids. The V gene's germline CDR1 is SEHNR and CDR2 FQNEAQ (reference sequence). V lost 5 bases and J lost 6, with 13 bases in between. Findings and caveats of the study: A later analysis linked a missense variant in DCLRE1C to the trimming of TCR beta V and J genes.

Primers: 60 Vbeta forward and 13 Jbeta reverse. Here immunoSEQ multiplex PCR was the method, and the copy in TCRdb shows in-frame clones only, minus some. The sample yields around 200,000 clones, around three quarters seen once. As for this clone: Its target is not known.

The rearrangement uses TRBV7-9 and TRBJ1-2, with D hard to call. The specimen was PBMCs. The TCR sequence derives from a woman aged 50 to 60 in good health and CMV-seronegative. The CDR3 DNA follows: TGTGCCAGCAGCCGCGACAACGTCGATGGCTACACCTTC. This encodes CASSRDNVDGYTF. Supplemented by reference TRBV7-9 and TRBJ1-2, the full variable domain reads DTGVSQNPRHKITKRGQNVTFRCDPISEHNRLYWYRQTLGQGPEFLTYFQNEAQLEKSRLLSDRFSAERPKGSFSTLEIQRTEQGDSAMYLCASSRDNVDGYTFGSGTRLTVV.